What follows is one TCR beta chain and its context. This record belongs to a study of T cell changes during pregnancy in multiple sclerosis. The CDR3 sequence is 13 residues long. V was pared by 3 bases and J by 7 bases, with 13 bases between. Germline-derived CDR1 and CDR2 are SGHRS and YFSETQ. Profiled with immunoSEQ multiplex PCR; TCRdb holds only in-frame clones, not every one. The sample has more than 20,000 clones; more than 90% are singletons. This sample comprised CD8+ T cells from peripheral blood mononuclear cells, obtained in the third trimester of pregnancy. The chain joins TRBV5-1 to TRBJ1-1; the D gene is possibly TRBD1 (6 bases). This clonotype was obtained from a female donor in good health, enrolled as a control in a pregnancy study. The CDR3 nucleotides read TGCGCCAGCAGCTGGGTTGGACAGAATGAAGCTTTCTTT. This sequence encodes CASSWVGQNEAFF.